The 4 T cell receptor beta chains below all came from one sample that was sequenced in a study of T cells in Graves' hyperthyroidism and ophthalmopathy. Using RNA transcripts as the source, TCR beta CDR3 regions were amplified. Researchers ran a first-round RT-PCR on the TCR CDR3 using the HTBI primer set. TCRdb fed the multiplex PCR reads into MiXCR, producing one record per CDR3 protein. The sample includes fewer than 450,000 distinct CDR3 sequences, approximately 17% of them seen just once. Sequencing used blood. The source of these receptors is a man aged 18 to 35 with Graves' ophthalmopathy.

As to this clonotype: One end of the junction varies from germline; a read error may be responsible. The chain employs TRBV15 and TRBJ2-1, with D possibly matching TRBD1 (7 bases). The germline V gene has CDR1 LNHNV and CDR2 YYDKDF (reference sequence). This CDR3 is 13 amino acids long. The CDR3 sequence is CATSQGGYNEQLF. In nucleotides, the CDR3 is TGTGCCACCAGCCAGGGGGGTTATAATGAGCAGCTCTTC.

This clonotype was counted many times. The CDR3 here is CASSQDPNSDAFF. CDR3 coding DNA: TGTGCCAGCAGCCAAGATCCCAATTCGGACGCTTTCTTT. The chain has TRBV3-1 and TRBJ1-1; D remains ambiguous. The length of the CDR3 is 13 residues. Germline V CDR1 and CDR2: LGHDT, YNNKEL (reference sequence). V was cut by 0 bases and J by 11 bases, with 13 bases left in between.

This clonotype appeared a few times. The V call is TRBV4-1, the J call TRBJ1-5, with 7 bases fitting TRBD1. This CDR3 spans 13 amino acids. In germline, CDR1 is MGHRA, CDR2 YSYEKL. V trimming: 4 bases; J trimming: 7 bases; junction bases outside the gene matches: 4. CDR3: CASSRHRGQPQHF. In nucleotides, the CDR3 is TGCGCCAGCAGCCGTCACAGGGGCCAGCCCCAGCATTTT.

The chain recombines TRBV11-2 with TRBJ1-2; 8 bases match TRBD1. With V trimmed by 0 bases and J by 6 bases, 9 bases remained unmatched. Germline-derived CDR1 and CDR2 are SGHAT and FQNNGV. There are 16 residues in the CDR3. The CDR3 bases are TGTGCCAGCAGCTTAGATCGGTCAGGGGGCAGGGATGGCTACACCTTC. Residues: CASSLDRSGGRDGYTF.